A selection of T cell receptor beta chains follows, all from one sample in a study of blood T cell repertoires in COVID-19. Only in-frame clones appear in the TCRdb table, and some are missing; sequencing was by immunoSEQ multiplex PCR. The data contain around 100,000 clones, 70% to 90% of them singletons. Sequencing used peripheral blood. Source of these receptors: a man aged 50-59 years in a cohort sampled during active COVID-19. Each CDR3 is given with its conserved first and last residue. The order of the fields is J gene, V gene, clone size, CDR3 protein. Size is stated for part of the rows, as once, few or many counts, or as a class when the clone is expanded.

>TRBJ1-4|TRBV4-1|-
CASSQGLTAGGEKLFF
>TRBJ2-7|TRBV7-6|-
CASSSRASGTGRFYEQYF
>TRBJ1-2|TRBV7-2|-
CASSSGTGIRWAGYTF
>TRBJ1-4|TRBV2|-
CASTRQGAGTNEKLFF
>TRBJ2-7|TRBV5-1|-
CASSPQGGGLYEQYF
>TRBJ2-5|TRBV9|-
CASTPPRRAGVEETQYF
>TRBJ1-2|TRBV5-5|-
CASSKEPGTGGNGYTF
>TRBJ2-6|TRBV19|-
CASSSHTGGGANVLTF
>TRBJ1-2|TRBV27|once
CASSRRDSLYGYTF
>TRBJ2-7|TRBV24-1|-
CATSDPGGSGDEQYF
>TRBJ1-2|TRBV27|once
CASSLSRTGGFGYTF
>TRBJ2-3|TRBV5-4|once
CASSNLVGQQRDTQYF
>TRBJ2-2|TRBV2|-
CASSGTGALTGELFF
>TRBJ2-1|TRBV15|few
CATTVGTGLTNEQFF
>TRBJ1-1|TRBV7-9|-
CASSFGTGTEAFF
>TRBJ1-2|TRBV3-1/TRBV3-2|-
CASSPRDRVNYGYTF
>TRBJ2-5|TRBV19|-
CASSLTGLGKAQYF
>TRBJ1-1|TRBV19|-
CASSPALGQGRETEAFF
>TRBJ2-3|TRBV19|-
CASSRTSGGITDTQYF
>TRBJ2-4|TRBV6-1|few
CASSEARQYIQYF
>TRBJ2-2|TRBV3-1/TRBV3-2|few
CASNTGIRTGELFF
>TRBJ1-5|TRBV19|once
CASSINGQDGGQHF
>TRBJ2-1|TRBV18|-
CASSPPRGTGNNEQFF